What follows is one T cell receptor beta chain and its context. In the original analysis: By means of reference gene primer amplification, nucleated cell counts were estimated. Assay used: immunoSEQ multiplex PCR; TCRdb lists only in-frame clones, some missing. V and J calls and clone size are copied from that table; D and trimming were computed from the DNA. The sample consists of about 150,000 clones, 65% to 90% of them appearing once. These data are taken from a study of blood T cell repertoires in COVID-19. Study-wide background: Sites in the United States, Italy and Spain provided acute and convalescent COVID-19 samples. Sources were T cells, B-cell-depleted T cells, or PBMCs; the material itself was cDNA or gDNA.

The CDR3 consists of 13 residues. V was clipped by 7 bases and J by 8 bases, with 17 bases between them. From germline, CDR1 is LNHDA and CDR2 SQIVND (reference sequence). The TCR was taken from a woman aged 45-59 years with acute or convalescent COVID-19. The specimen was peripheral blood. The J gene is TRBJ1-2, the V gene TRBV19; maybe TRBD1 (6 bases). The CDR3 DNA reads TGTGCCAGTAATAAGGGGGAGTCTAGGGGCTACACCTTC. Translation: CASNKGESRGYTF. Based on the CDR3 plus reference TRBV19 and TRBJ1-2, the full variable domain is DGGITQSPKYLFRKEGQNVTLSCEQNLNHDAMYWYRQDPGQGLRLIYYSQIVNDFQKGDIAEGYSVSREKKESFPLTVTSAQKNPTAFYLCASNKGESRGYTFGSGTRLTVV.